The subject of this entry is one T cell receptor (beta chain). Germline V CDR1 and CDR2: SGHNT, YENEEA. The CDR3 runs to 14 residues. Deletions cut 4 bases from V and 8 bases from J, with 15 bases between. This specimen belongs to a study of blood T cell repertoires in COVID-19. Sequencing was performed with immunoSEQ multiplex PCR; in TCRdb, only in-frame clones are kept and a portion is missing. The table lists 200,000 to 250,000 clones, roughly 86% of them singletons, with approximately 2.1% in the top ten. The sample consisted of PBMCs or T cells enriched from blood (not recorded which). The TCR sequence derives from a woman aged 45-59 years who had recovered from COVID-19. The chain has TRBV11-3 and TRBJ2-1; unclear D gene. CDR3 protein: CASSYLRGVDEQFF. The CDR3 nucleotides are TGTGCCAGCAGCTACCTCCGAGGAGTCGATGAGCAGTTCTTC.